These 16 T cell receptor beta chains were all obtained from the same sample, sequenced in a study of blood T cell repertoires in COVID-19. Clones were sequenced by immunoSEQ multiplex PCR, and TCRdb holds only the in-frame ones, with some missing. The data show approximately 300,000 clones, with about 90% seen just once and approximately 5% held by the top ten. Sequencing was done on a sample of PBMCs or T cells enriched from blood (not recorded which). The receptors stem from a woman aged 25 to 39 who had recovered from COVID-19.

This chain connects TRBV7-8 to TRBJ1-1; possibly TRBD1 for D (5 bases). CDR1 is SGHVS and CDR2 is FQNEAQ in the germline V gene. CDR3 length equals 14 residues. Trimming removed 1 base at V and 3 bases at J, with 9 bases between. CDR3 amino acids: CASSLVRGYTEAFF. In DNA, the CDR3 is TGTGCCAGCAGCTTAGTCCGGGGGTACACTGAAGCTTTCTTT.

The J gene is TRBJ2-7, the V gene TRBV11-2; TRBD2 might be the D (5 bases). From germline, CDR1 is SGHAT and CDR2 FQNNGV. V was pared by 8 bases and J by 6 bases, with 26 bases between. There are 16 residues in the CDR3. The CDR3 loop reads CASGPNLPDVGSEQYF. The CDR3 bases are TGTGCCAGCGGTCCCAACCTTCCCGATGTGGGGAGCGAGCAGTACTTC.

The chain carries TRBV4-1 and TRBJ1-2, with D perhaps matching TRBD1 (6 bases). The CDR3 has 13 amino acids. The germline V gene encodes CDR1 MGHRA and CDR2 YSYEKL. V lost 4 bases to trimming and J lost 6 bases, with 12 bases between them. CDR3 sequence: CASSLFRDNGYTF. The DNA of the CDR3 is TGCGCCAGCAGCCTTTTCCGGGACAATGGCTACACCTTC.

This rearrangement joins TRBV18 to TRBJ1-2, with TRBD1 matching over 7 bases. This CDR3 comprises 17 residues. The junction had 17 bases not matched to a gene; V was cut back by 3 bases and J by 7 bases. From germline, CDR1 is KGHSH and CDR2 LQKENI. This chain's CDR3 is CASSPRQGGQGYVGYTF. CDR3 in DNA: TGTGCCAGCTCACCGAGACAGGGCGGTCAGGGCTATGTTGGCTACACCTTC.

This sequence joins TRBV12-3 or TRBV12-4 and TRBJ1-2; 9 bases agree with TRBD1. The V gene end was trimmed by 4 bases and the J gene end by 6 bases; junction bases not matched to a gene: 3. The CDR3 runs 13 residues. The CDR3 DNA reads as TGTGCCAGCAGTTCCCGACAGGGGGATGGCTACACCTTC. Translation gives CASSSRQGDGYTF.

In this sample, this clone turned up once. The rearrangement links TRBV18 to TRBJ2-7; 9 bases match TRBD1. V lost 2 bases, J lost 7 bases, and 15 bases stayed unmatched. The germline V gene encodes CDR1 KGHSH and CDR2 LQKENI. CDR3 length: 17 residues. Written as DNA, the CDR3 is TGTGCCAGCTCACCAAGGGGGACAGGGTCTGCTATTGGGGAGCAGTACTTC. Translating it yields CASSPRGTGSAIGEQYF.

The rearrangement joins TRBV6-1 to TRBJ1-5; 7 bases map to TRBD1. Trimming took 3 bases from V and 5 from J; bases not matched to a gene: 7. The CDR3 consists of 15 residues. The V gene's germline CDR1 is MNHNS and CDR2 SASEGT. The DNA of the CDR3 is TGTGCCAGCAGTGAGAAGGGACAGAATTATCAGCCCCAGCATTTT. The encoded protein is CASSEKGQNYQPQHF.

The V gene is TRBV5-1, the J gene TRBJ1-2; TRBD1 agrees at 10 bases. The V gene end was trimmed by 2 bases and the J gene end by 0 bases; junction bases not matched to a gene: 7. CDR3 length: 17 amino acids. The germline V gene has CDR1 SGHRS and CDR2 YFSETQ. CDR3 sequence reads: CASSLGTGVPPNYGYTF. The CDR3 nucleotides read TGCGCCAGCAGCTTAGGGACAGGGGTCCCTCCTAACTATGGCTACACCTTC. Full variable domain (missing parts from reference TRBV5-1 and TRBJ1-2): KAGVTQTPRYLIKTRGQQVTLSCSPISGHRSVSWYQQTPGQGLQFLFEYFSETQRNKGNFPGRFSGRQFSNSRSEMNVSTLELGDSALYLCASSLGTGVPPNYGYTFGSGTRLTVV.

The CDR3 region is CASKETDGYEQYF. Written as DNA, the CDR3 is TGCGCCAGCAAAGAGACAGACGGATACGAGCAGTACTTC. The J gene is TRBJ2-7, the V gene TRBV5-1; possibly TRBD1 for D (5 bases). From germline, CDR1 is SGHRS and CDR2 YFSETQ. V shed 6 bases and J shed 4 bases, with 14 bases lying between them. The CDR3 loop spans 13 amino acids.

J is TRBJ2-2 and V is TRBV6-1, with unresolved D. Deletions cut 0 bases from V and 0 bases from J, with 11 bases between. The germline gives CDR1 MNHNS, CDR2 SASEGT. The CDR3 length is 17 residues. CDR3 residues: CASSEALQVANTGELFF. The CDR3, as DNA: TGTGCCAGCAGTGAAGCGCTCCAGGTTGCGAACACCGGGGAGCTGTTTTTT.

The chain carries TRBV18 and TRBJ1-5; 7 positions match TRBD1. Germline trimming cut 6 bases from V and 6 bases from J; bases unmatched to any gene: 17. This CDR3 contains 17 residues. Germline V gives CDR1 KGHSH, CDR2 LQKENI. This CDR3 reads CASSPGGGPSGSQPQHF. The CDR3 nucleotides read TGTGCCAGCTCCCCAGGGGGGGGACCCTCCGGTAGTCAGCCCCAGCATTTT.

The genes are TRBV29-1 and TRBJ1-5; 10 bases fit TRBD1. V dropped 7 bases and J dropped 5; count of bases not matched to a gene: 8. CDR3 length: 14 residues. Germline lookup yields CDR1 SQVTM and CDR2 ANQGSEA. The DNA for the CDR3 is TGCAGCGCTAGGGGACAGGGGCGCGATCAGCCCCAGCATTTT. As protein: CSARGQGRDQPQHF.

In DNA form, the CDR3 reads TGTGCCAGCAGTAAAAGGGGCCAAAAGAATCAGCCCCAGCATTTT. Translating gives CASSKRGQKNQPQHF. The chain couples TRBV21-1 to TRBJ1-5; the table's D call, TRBD1, has no DNA check behind it. TRBV21-1 is a recognized pseudogene. This CDR3 has 15 residues.

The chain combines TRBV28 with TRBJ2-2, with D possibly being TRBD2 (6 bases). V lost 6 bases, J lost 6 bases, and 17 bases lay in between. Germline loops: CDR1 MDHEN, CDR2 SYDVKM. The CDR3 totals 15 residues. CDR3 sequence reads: CASSSRPGVAGELFF. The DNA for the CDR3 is TGTGCCAGCAGCTCACGCCCGGGGGTCGCCGGGGAGCTGTTTTTT.

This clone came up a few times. In nucleotides, the CDR3 is TGTGCCAGCAGTCGAACAGGGCTCGAAGATTCACCCCTCCACTTT. This sequence encodes CASSRTGLEDSPLHF. The rearrangement joins TRBV7-3 to TRBJ1-6, with D possibly matching TRBD1 (6 bases). Trimming cost V 6 bases and J 8 bases, with 17 bases left between them. CDR1 SGHTA and CDR2 FQGTGA come from the germline V gene. The CDR3 contains 15 residues.

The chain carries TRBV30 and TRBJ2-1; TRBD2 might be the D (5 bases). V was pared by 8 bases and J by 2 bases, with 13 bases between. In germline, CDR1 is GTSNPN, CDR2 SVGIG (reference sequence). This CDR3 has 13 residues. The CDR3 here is CAVGGRTYNEQFF. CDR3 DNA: TGTGCCGTCGGCGGGCGCACCTACAATGAGCAGTTCTTC. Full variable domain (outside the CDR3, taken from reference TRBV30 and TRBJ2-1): SQTIHQWPATLVQPVGSPLSLECTVEGTSNPNLYWYRQAAGRGLQLLFYSVGIGQISSEVPQNLSASRPQDRQFILSSKKLLLSDSGFYLCAVGGRTYNEQFFGPGTRLTVL.